These 10 T cell receptor beta chains were sequenced from one sample in a study of cytomegalovirus exposure and HLA in healthy donors. A multiplex PCR was run with 60 Vbeta primers and 13 Jbeta primers. Measured with immunoSEQ multiplex PCR; TCRdb has only the in-frame clones, and not every one. The sample records tens of thousands of clones, 60% to 85% being singletons. What was sequenced was PBMCs. These receptors came from a man aged 40-49 years in good health and CMV-seronegative.

V and J are TRBV11-1 and TRBJ2-1; 8 bases match TRBD2. V lost 3 bases and J lost 8; bases outside the gene matches: 18. The length of the CDR3 is 18 residues. Germline V gene sequence: CDR1 SGHAT, CDR2 FQDESV (reference sequence). CDR3 amino acids: CASSFELPGLGAGDEQFF. The CDR3 DNA follows: TGTGCCAGCAGCTTCGAACTCCCGGGACTAGGGGCAGGAGATGAGCAGTTCTTC.

This chain links TRBV27 with TRBJ1-4; a possible D gene is TRBD1 (6 bases). The V gene's germline CDR1 is MNHEY and CDR2 SMNVEV (reference sequence). There are 15 residues in the CDR3. V was shortened by 3 bases and J by 4 bases, with 12 bases between the two germline ends. This CDR3 is CASSFSGTNNEKLFF. The CDR3 region has the DNA TGTGCCAGCAGTTTTTCCGGGACAAATAATGAAAAACTGTTTTTT.

Details on this clone: The junction differs from germline at one of its ends, possibly a read error. The rearrangement joins TRBV7-7 to TRBJ1-1; perhaps TRBD1 as D (6 bases). Germline V gene lookup returns CDR1 SSHAT and CDR2 FNYEAQ (reference sequence). This CDR3 has 13 amino acids. In DNA form, the CDR3 reads TGTGCTAGCAGCTTAACAGGGTTCACTGAAGCTTTCTTT. This gives the protein CASSLTGFTEAFF.

The chain employs TRBV4-1 and TRBJ1-5; D is undetermined. CDR3 length: 15 amino acids. V was cut by 0 bases and J by 0 bases, with 6 bases left in between. Germline V CDR1 and CDR2: MGHRA, YSYEKL. The CDR3 DNA follows: TGCGCCAGCAGCCAAGATGAGCATAGCAATCAGCCCCAGCATTTT. Encoded protein: CASSQDEHSNQPQHF.

This chain connects TRBV4-3 to TRBJ2-2; D not resolved. Trimming removed 0 bases from V and 5 bases from J, with 7 bases in between. CDR1 is LGHNA, CDR2 YSLEER, per germline. CDR3 length: 14 residues. The CDR3 is CASSQELATGELFF. In nucleotides, the CDR3 is TGCGCCAGCAGCCAAGAGTTGGCTACCGGGGAGCTGTTTTTT.

The chain joins TRBV5-6 to TRBJ2-1; 10 bases match TRBD1. Germline V gene data show CDR1 as SGHDT and CDR2 as YYEEEE. The V and J ends lost 4 bases and 0 bases, in that order; junction bases with no gene match: 4. The CDR3 consists of 16 residues. CDR3 nucleotide sequence: TGTGCCAGCAGCGGACAGGGGGGTAGCTCCTACAATGAGCAGTTCTTC. Amino acids: CASSGQGGSSYNEQFF. The full variable domain, completed using reference TRBV5-6 and TRBJ2-1, is DAGVTQSPTHLIKTRGQQVTLRCSPKSGHDTVSWYQQALGQGPQFIFQYYEEEERQRGNFPDRFSGHQFPNYSSELNVNALLLGDSALYLCASSGQGGSSYNEQFFGPGTRLTVL.

V is TRBV6-4 and J is TRBJ2-3, with 14 bases aligning to TRBD2. This CDR3 contains 19 residues. Germline CDR1 and CDR2: MRHNA and SNTAGT. V gave up 3 bases and J gave up 0 bases; unmatched junction bases: 8. CDR3 DNA: TGTGCCAGCAGTGAGTTCGGACTAGCGGGAGGCTCGAGCACAGATACGCAGTATTTT. Translation: CASSEFGLAGGSSTDTQYF.

This chain joins TRBV14 and TRBJ2-1, with 7 nucleotides matching TRBD2. Looked up from germline, CDR1 is SGHDN and CDR2 is FVKESK. The CDR3 runs 15 residues. The trim removed 1 base at V and 5 bases at J, leaving 5 bases unmatched. CDR3 coding DNA: TGTGCCAGCAGCCAAGTTAAGCGGGATAACAATGAGCAGTTCTTC. Translating gives CASSQVKRDNNEQFF.

The chain uses TRBV5-1 and TRBJ2-5; 7 bases are a match to TRBD1. The CDR3 is 14 residues long. CDR1 is SGHRS and CDR2 is YFSETQ in the germline V gene. V was pared by 4 bases and J by 5 bases, with 8 bases of the junction left unmatched. The CDR3 DNA reads TGCGCCAGCAGCCAATCCACAGGGGAGGAGACCCAGTACTTC. Translating gives CASSQSTGEETQYF.

In its sample, this clone was seen once. The gene calls are TRBV7-6 and TRBJ1-5; no definite D call. Trimming cost V 5 bases and J 6 bases, with 14 bases left between them. Germline CDR1 and CDR2: SGHVS and FNYEAQ. The CDR3 loop spans 14 amino acids. The DNA of the CDR3 is TGTGCCAGCAGCCCCCGTGAGGCCCTTCAGCCCCAGCATTTT. Translation gives CASSPREALQPQHF.